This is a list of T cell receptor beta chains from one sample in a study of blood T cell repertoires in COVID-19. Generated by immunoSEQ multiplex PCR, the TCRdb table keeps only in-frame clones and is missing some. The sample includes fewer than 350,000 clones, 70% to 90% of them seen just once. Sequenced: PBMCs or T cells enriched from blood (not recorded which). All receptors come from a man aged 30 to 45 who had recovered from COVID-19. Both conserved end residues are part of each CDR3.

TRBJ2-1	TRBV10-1	CASSESPGLSNEQFF
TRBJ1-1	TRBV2	CASSEGGAGDAFF
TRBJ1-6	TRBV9	CASSGTDNSPLHF
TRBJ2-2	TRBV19	CASSPGTASRELFF
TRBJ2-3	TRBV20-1	CSASPVQRLDTQYF
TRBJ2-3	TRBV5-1	CASSVLNTDTQYF
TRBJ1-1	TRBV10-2	CASRRAGGSTEAFF
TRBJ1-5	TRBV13	CASSPSGVTVPSNQPQHF
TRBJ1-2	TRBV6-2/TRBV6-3	CASSLWTGGANGYTF
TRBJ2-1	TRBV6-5	CASSYGLADEQFF
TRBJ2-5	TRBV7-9	CASSLVSPVETQYF
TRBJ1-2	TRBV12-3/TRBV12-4	CASRSQGYYGYTF